The clone carrying this T cell receptor (beta chain) came up many times. TCRdb recomputed calls from the RACE reads with MiXCR, one row per CDR3 protein. This sample carries roughly 120,000 distinct CDR3 sequences, about 12% of them seen once, and the ten largest clones take approximately 1.5%. As for time point: patch test 1, 2 weeks after DPC sensitization. The treatment here: therapeutic diphenylcyclopropenone sensitization with weekly scalp DPC. This entry belongs to a study of human T cells and chemical hapten exposure. Sequencing used whole blood, obtained in connection with sensitization to the hapten diphenylcyclopropenone (DPC). The clonotype originates from a woman aged 45 to 65 with alopecia areata. Some clones in this sample may be carry-over from other donors' samples.

Here the CDR3 reads CASRPSRDRENQPQHF. The DNA for the CDR3 is TGTGCCAGTAGGCCCTCCCGGGACAGGGAAAATCAGCCCCAGCATTTT. This chain uses TRBV19 with TRBJ1-5; 9 bases fit TRBD1. The germline V gene has CDR1 LNHDA and CDR2 SQIVND (reference sequence). V dropped 6 bases and J dropped 4; count of bases not matched to a gene: 10. The CDR3 is 16 amino acids.